The 28 T cell receptor beta chains presented below share a single source sample, sequenced in a study of regulatory T cells in long-lasting Graves disease. Arm-PCR of CDR3 regions and iRepertoire HTBI primers were the basis on which TCR beta libraries were built. TCRdb ran MiXCR on the multiplex PCR reads and lists one entry per CDR3 protein. The repertoire has roughly 300,000 distinct CDR3 sequences, 20% to 25% of them found once; the top ten carry 56%. Time point defined: persistent/refractory GD, antithyroid drugs over 5 years with positive TRAb. Extracted PBMC RNA gave rise to the TCR library. The starting material was peripheral blood mononuclear cells (PBMCs), obtained when the disease was refractory, from a patient treated with antithyroid drugs. These receptor sequences come from a female donor with Graves disease.

The gene calls are TRBV7-2 and TRBJ2-3, with D unresolved. The germline CDR1 and CDR2 sequences are SGHTA and FQGNSA. This CDR3 has 12 amino acids. Trimming removed 5 bases at V and 4 bases at J, with 7 bases between. The CDR3 spells CASSHYADTQYF. The CDR3 bases are TGTGCCAGCAGCCATTATGCAGATACGCAGTATTTT.

A note on this clonotype: A clone one base away is much larger, so this may be a read error. The gene calls are TRBV15 and TRBJ1-5; 11 positions match TRBD1. Germline CDR1 is LNHNV and CDR2 is YYDKDF (reference sequence). The CDR3 is 15 residues long. The ends lost 5 bases at V and 6 bases at J; junction bases unmatched: 6. The chain's CDR3 is CATSPGDRGTQPQHF. The CDR3 nucleotides read TGTGCCACCAGCCCTGGGGACAGGGGGACTCAGCCCCAGCATTTT.

The rearrangement uses TRBV7-2 and TRBJ1-4; D uncertain. V was pared by 5 bases and J by 5 bases, with 9 bases between. The CDR3 covers 13 residues. The germline V gene encodes CDR1 SGHTA and CDR2 FQGNSA. CDR3 loop: CASSRGKNEKLFF. In DNA form, the CDR3 reads TGTGCCAGCAGCCGCGGGAAAAATGAAAAACTGTTTTTT.

The V gene is TRBV11-2, the J gene TRBJ2-1, with 9 bases identical to TRBD2. The V gene's germline CDR1 is SGHAT and CDR2 FQNNGV. V lost 3 bases, J lost 8 bases, and 5 bases stayed unmatched. This CDR3 contains 14 residues. The CDR3 reads CASSFLAGTDEQFF. CDR3 DNA sequence: TGTGCCAGCAGCTTCCTAGCGGGAACCGATGAGCAGTTCTTC.

This clonotype was counted at least ten times. The chain recombines TRBV11-2 with TRBJ2-5; the D gene is possibly TRBD1 (6 bases). The CDR3 runs 15 residues. The V end was cut by 2 bases, the J end by 3 bases, with 13 bases between. Germline V gene data show CDR1 as SGHAT and CDR2 as FQNNGV. The CDR3 bases are TGTGCCAGCAGCTTAAGCCCCTGGACAGAAGAGACCCAGTACTTC. Residues: CASSLSPWTEETQYF.

This clonotype was observed once. The chain uses TRBV6-2 or TRBV6-3 and TRBJ1-2, with a possible D match to TRBD1 (5 bases). V lost 6 bases to trimming and J lost 7 bases, with 15 bases between them. The germline V gene encodes CDR1 MNHEY and CDR2 SVGEGT. This CDR3 is built from 13 residues. CDR3 amino acids: CASSPASRGGYTF. The CDR3, as DNA: TGTGCCAGCAGCCCCGCCTCTAGGGGTGGCTACACCTTC.

This clonotype showed up many times. The rearrangement links TRBV11-2 to TRBJ2-1, with 7 bases fitting TRBD1. This CDR3 comprises 13 residues. V shed 4 bases and J 9 bases; nucleotides not matched to a gene: 6. Germline V gene lookup returns CDR1 SGHAT and CDR2 FQNNGV. The DNA of the CDR3 is TGTGCCAGCAGCTCTTTACAGGGGTCTGAGCAGTTCTTC. This codes for CASSSLQGSEQFF.

There are a few counts of this clonotype. The chain uses TRBV6-5 and TRBJ1-2; D uncertain. The V and J ends lost 2 bases and 5 bases respectively, with 18 bases between them. CDR1 is MNHEY, CDR2 SVGAGI, per germline. The CDR3 covers 16 residues. The CDR3 reads CASSYGALRSDYGYTF. In DNA form, the CDR3 reads TGTGCCAGCAGTTACGGCGCCCTACGGTCTGATTATGGCTACACCTTC.

The chain uses TRBV20-1 and TRBJ1-2; 7 nucleotides align to TRBD1. The germline V gene has CDR1 DFQATT and CDR2 SNEGSKA (reference sequence). The CDR3 contains 13 residues. The J segment lost 0 bases and the V segment lost 6 bases, leaving 4 bases of the junction unmatched. In DNA, the CDR3 is TGCAGTGCGACGACAGGGCCTAACTATGGCTACACCTTC. Residues: CSATTGPNYGYTF.

This clonotype showed up just a few times. The chain uses TRBV3-1 and TRBJ2-7; 8 bases match TRBD1. The CDR3 extends over 14 amino acids. CDR1 and CDR2 (germline): LGHDT, YNNKEL (reference sequence). The J segment lost 3 bases and the V segment lost 4 bases, leaving 5 bases of the junction unmatched. This CDR3 is CASSPGTGVYEQYF. CDR3 nucleotide sequence: TGTGCCAGCAGCCCCGGGACAGGAGTCTACGAGCAGTACTTC.

This clonotype has at least ten counts. The chain employs TRBV7-2 and TRBJ1-2; 7 bases are a match to TRBD1. The CDR3 has 15 residues. Germline V gene data show CDR1 as SGHTA and CDR2 as FQGNSA. V lost 1 base, J lost 2 bases, and 4 bases stayed unmatched. The CDR3 bases are TGTGCCAGCAGCTTAGGGGCAGGGGGAAACTATGGCTACACCTTC. Translating it yields CASSLGAGGNYGYTF. Full variable domain (missing parts from reference TRBV7-2 and TRBJ1-2): GAGVSQSPSNKVTEKGKDVELRCDPISGHTALYWYRQSLGQGLEFLIYFQGNSAPDKSGLPSDRFSAERTGGSVSTLTIQRTQQEDSAVYLCASSLGAGGNYGYTFGSGTRLTVV.

The table lists this clonotype with a few counts. V is TRBV19 and J is TRBJ1-1; TRBD1 might be the D (5 bases). From germline, CDR1 is LNHDA and CDR2 SQIVND (reference sequence). Trimming stripped 6 bases from V and 5 bases from J, with 16 bases between. The CDR3 totals 14 residues. The CDR3 is CASSLARGATEAFF. In nucleotides, the CDR3 is TGTGCCAGTAGCCTCGCTAGGGGAGCAACTGAAGCTTTCTTT.

This clonotype was found many times. The genes are TRBV6-1 and TRBJ1-1; perhaps TRBD1 as D (5 bases). The V gene's germline CDR1 is MNHNS and CDR2 SASEGT. There are 14 residues in the CDR3. V was trimmed by 9 bases and J by 7 bases, leaving 21 bases between them. CDR3 nucleotides: TGTGCCAGTGTTGGACGTTTTGGGAGGGGTGAAGCTTTCTTT. It yields the protein CASVGRFGRGEAFF.

V usage is TRBV7-2 and J usage is TRBJ1-1; no definite D call. The CDR3 extends over 16 amino acids. V was trimmed by 1 base and J by 5 bases, leaving 17 bases between them. Germline CDR1 is SGHTA and CDR2 is FQGNSA. The CDR3 is CASSLGGWAEGTEAFF. In DNA form, the CDR3 reads TGTGCCAGCAGCTTAGGAGGGTGGGCAGAAGGGACTGAAGCTTTCTTT.

The J gene is TRBJ2-4, the V gene TRBV2, with D possibly being TRBD2 (5 bases). Germline CDR1 reads SNHLY; CDR2 reads FYNNEI. The CDR3 totals 18 residues. This CDR3 reads CARIRGLPPILAKNIQYF. CDR3 in DNA: TGTGCGCGCATCCGGGGTCTTCCGCCAATTCTAGCCAAAAACATTCAGTACTTC.

The rearrangement links TRBV7-9 to TRBJ2-7; D unclear. V gave up 6 bases and J gave up 6 bases, with 21 bases separating them. The CDR3 is made up of 15 amino acids. The germline CDR1 and CDR2 sequences are SEHNR and FQNEAQ (reference sequence). The CDR3 here is CASSLIPSEDGEQYF. In DNA form, the CDR3 reads TGTGCCAGCAGTCTTATTCCCTCTGAAGACGGCGAGCAGTACTTC.

The chain uses TRBV29-1 and TRBJ2-7; perhaps TRBD1 as D (6 bases). V was cut by 7 bases and J by 5 bases, with 9 bases left in between. Germline V lookup: CDR1 SQVTM, CDR2 ANQGSEA. CDR3 length equals 10 residues. CDR3 DNA: TGCAGCGCAGAGGGGGACGAGCAGTACTTC. Its protein product is CSAEGDEQYF.

This clonotype has at least ten counts. This chain joins TRBV7-3 and TRBJ1-6; 7 bases line up with TRBD1. Trimming at V came to 5 bases and at J to 8 bases, leaving 9 bases not matched to a gene. The CDR3 runs to 15 residues. From germline, CDR1 is SGHTA and CDR2 FQGTGA. The CDR3 DNA is TGTGCCAGCAGCCGACAGGGAGGACCGGATTCACCCCTCCACTTT. This gives the protein CASSRQGGPDSPLHF.

The J gene is TRBJ2-7, the V gene TRBV7-2; the D is unclear. V was shortened by 5 bases and J by 4 bases, with 15 bases between the two germline ends. There are 14 residues in the CDR3. The germline CDR1 and CDR2 sequences are SGHTA and FQGNSA. CDR3 nucleotides: TGTGCCAGCAGCACGACAAATATTGGGTACGAGCAGTACTTC. This sequence encodes CASSTTNIGYEQYF. The variable domain in full, completed from reference TRBV7-2 and TRBJ2-7, reads GAGVSQSPSNKVTEKGKDVELRCDPISGHTALYWYRQSLGQGLEFLIYFQGNSAPDKSGLPSDRFSAERTGGSVSTLTIQRTQQEDSAVYLCASSTTNIGYEQYFGPGTRLTVT.

This clonotype has at least ten counts. This chain joins TRBV7-2 and TRBJ1-4, with D uncertain. This CDR3 spans 15 amino acids. V lost 5 bases and J 4 bases, leaving 14 bases between the germline ends. In germline, CDR1 is SGHTA, CDR2 FQGNSA. CDR3 in DNA: TGTGCCAGCAGCCTCTGGGCGGTTGATAATGAAAAACTGTTTTTT. Its protein is CASSLWAVDNEKLFF.

This clonotype was counted many times. This chain links TRBV11-2 with TRBJ2-3; 8 bases match TRBD2. This CDR3 is built from 15 residues. Germline CDR1 and CDR2: SGHAT and FQNNGV. V trimming: 2 bases; J trimming: 5 bases; junction bases outside the gene matches: 6. In DNA, the CDR3 is TGTGCCAGCAGCTTAAGGGGCGCGGGGGGAGATACGCAGTATTTT. Protein: CASSLRGAGGDTQYF.

This clonotype has ten or more counts. The genes are TRBV28 and TRBJ2-7, with a weak D call TRBD2 (6 bases). The CDR3 consists of 21 residues. Germline lookup yields CDR1 MDHEN and CDR2 SYDVKM. V lost 7 bases and J 4 bases, leaving 38 bases between the germline ends. CDR3: CASTQGFGPSGSSGFSYEQYF. DNA for the CDR3: TGTGCCAGCACCCAGGGTTTTGGGCCCTCTGGTAGCAGCGGGTTTTCTTACGAGCAGTACTTC.

Concerning this clonotype: The junction shows a germline mismatch at one end, possibly a read error. The chain has TRBV28 and TRBJ2-7, with 9 bases matching TRBD1. Per germline, CDR1 MDHEN and CDR2 SYDVKM. The CDR3 runs to 14 residues. CDR3 residues: CASSSGTGLYGQYF. The CDR3 coding sequence is TGTGCCAGCAGTTCCGGGACAGGGCTCTACGGGCAGTACTTC.

The chain recombines TRBV7-2 with TRBJ2-5; D ambiguous. The end of the DNA is better explained by TRBJ2-1, so the J call may be wrong. The CDR3 covers 13 residues. Germline V gene lookup returns CDR1 SGHTA and CDR2 FQGNSA. In DNA, the CDR3 is TGTGCCAGCAGCTTAGGATTGGGAAGTGAGCAGTTCTTC. It codes for CASSLGLGSEQFF.

The rearrangement joins TRBV10-3 to TRBJ2-2; D gene ambiguous. Germline V gives CDR1 ENHRY, CDR2 SYGVKD. V lost 4 bases and J lost 0, with 6 bases in between. The CDR3 has 14 amino acids. CDR3 amino acids: CAISGAANTGELFF. DNA for the CDR3: TGTGCCATCAGTGGGGCCGCGAACACCGGGGAGCTGTTTTTT.

Regarding this clonotype: This could be a read error, since a much larger clone is one nucleotide away. V is TRBV6-1 and J is TRBJ2-1; perhaps D is TRBD1 or TRBD2 (7 bases each). The germline gives CDR1 MNHNS, CDR2 SASEGT. The CDR3 loop spans 13 amino acids. Between the trimmed V and J ends, which lost 6 bases and 10 bases, there was a span of 16 bases. The CDR3 spells CASSGTGDYEQFF. The CDR3 bases are TGTGCCAGCAGCGGAACAGGGGACTACGAGCAGTTCTTC.

The chain couples TRBV18 to TRBJ1-1, with D tentatively TRBD1 (6 bases). The V end was cut by 6 bases, the J end by 1 base, with 12 bases between. The CDR3 is made up of 14 amino acids. Germline CDR1 reads KGHSH; CDR2 reads LQKENI. This chain's CDR3 is CASSMGHSNTEAFF. The CDR3 bases are TGTGCCAGCTCTATGGGACACTCGAACACTGAAGCTTTCTTT.

This clonotype was observed a handful of times. DNA for the CDR3: TGTGCCAGCAGTGCCCCTCCGGGACAGACTTACGAGCAGTACTTC. This codes for CASSAPPGQTYEQYF. The chain couples TRBV6-1 to TRBJ2-7, with 7 bases identical to TRBD1. The CDR3 length is 15 residues. V shed 4 bases and J 4 bases; nucleotides not matched to a gene: 10. Germline-derived CDR1 and CDR2 are MNHNS and SASEGT.